This T cell receptor (beta chain) was sequenced for a study of shared clonotypes between healthy human individuals. The study, taken as a whole, reports: Represented diversity, genetic and exposure-history alike, was limited by few donors. Naive subsets generally had larger estimated richness than memory subsets.

Notes on this clone: The antigen remains unidentified.

At a deep level, the assay was run. Original processing notes: Quality scores were absent from the junction-only immunoSEQ sequences, so filtering differed. Sequencing was performed with immunoSEQ multiplex PCR; in TCRdb, only in-frame clones are kept and a portion is missing. The DNA gave D and trimming, while V, J and clone size come from that table. The top ten clones hold more than 20% of a sample with some 800,000 clones, nearly 95% of them seen once. Naive CD8 cells comprised CD45RO-negative, CCR7-positively selected cells, excluding terminally differentiated effector memory CD45RA+ cells. The CDR3 has 14 amino acids. Between the trimmed V and J ends, which lost 4 bases and 4 bases, there was a span of 14 bases. Germline V CDR1 and CDR2: SGHDT, YYEEEE.

The chain is built from TRBV5-6 and TRBJ1-1; tentative D call: TRBD1 (6 bases). The clonotype originates from a man aged 25-45 years in good health. The sample was naive CD8+ T cells sorted from blood. Written as DNA, the CDR3 is TGTGCCAGCAGCCCCACCACAGGGTTCACTGAAGCTTTCTTT. Residues: CASSPTTGFTEAFF.